These 24 T cell receptor beta chains share one sample of origin, sequenced in a study of CD8 T cells in ankylosing spondylitis. TCRdb reanalysed the 5' RACE reads using MiXCR and keeps one entry per CDR3 protein. The repertoire holds around 30,000 distinct CDR3 sequences, with about 6.8% as singletons. Sequences were obtained from blood, either unsorted or a sorted T cell fraction (not recorded which). These receptor sequences come from a male donor with ankylosing spondylitis or in good health (not recorded which).

This clonotype was counted many times. J is TRBJ2-5 and V is TRBV10-1; possibly TRBD1 for D (6 bases). Trimming took off 8 bases at V and 7 bases at J, with 11 bases between the two ends. The CDR3 consists of 11 residues. Germline V gene lookup returns CDR1 WNHNN and CDR2 SYGVQD (reference sequence). CDR3 nucleotides: TGCGCCAGCGGGACATCAGGGACCCAGTACTTC. Amino acids: CASGTSGTQYF.

V usage is TRBV20-1 and J usage is TRBJ1-1, with a possible D match to TRBD1 (5 bases). Trimming shortened V by 7 bases and J by 12 bases, and 21 bases separated the two germline ends. This CDR3 contains 12 residues. Germline CDR1 is DFQATT and CDR2 is SNEGSKA (reference sequence). CDR3 sequence: CSVPWEGSSPFF. DNA of the CDR3: TGCAGTGTCCCGTGGGAGGGGTCTTCGCCTTTCTTT.

This clonotype was seen at least ten times. The rearrangement joins TRBV5-6 to TRBJ1-2; TRBD1 aligns across 10 bases. The CDR3 loop spans 15 amino acids. Losses at the gene ends were 6 bases for V and 4 bases for J; bases not matched to a gene: 9. The V gene's germline CDR1 is SGHDT and CDR2 YYEEEE. CDR3 DNA: TGTGCCAGCATCAGGGAGACAGGGGGCACCTATGGCTACACCTTC. Translating gives CASIRETGGTYGYTF.

This clonotype was seen repeatedly, ten times or more. The rearrangement uses TRBV5-5 and TRBJ2-5; D is possibly TRBD2 (6 bases). CDR1 is SGHKS, CDR2 YYEKEE, per germline (reference sequence). This CDR3 has 13 residues. Trimming took 4 bases from V and 3 from J, leaving 10 bases between them. Here the CDR3 DNA reads TGTGCCAGCAGCCCGCCGGGGGAAGAGACCCAGTACTTC. The encoded protein is CASSPPGEETQYF.

This clonotype occurred many times. This chain uses TRBV6-5 with TRBJ2-5, with D possibly being TRBD1 (5 bases). The CDR3 has 14 amino acids. Germline V gives CDR1 MNHEY, CDR2 SVGAGI. Trimming cost V 0 bases and J 5 bases, with 10 bases left between them. CDR3 region: CASSYSWGAETQYF. The CDR3 region has the DNA TGTGCCAGCAGTTACTCCTGGGGCGCGGAGACCCAGTACTTC.

This clonotype was picked up many times. The V and J genes are TRBV5-1 and TRBJ1-3, with D maybe TRBD1 (5 bases). Germline V gives CDR1 SGHRS, CDR2 YFSETQ. Between the trimmed V and J ends, which lost 4 bases and 0 bases, there was a span of 17 bases. CDR3 length equals 17 residues. For the CDR3, the DNA is TGCGCCAGCAGCCTGGAATATGGCGGGACCTCTGGAAACACCATATATTTT. This gives the protein CASSLEYGGTSGNTIYF.

This clonotype was recorded at least ten times. The J gene is TRBJ1-2, the V gene TRBV29-1; maybe TRBD1 (6 bases). CDR1 and CDR2 (germline): SQVTM, ANQGSEA. Trimming took off 5 bases at V and 6 bases at J, with 10 bases between the two ends. The CDR3 is made up of 11 amino acids. For the CDR3, the DNA is TGCAGCGTTTGGGGGGGCGATGGCTACACCTTC. Translated, it gives CSVWGGDGYTF.

This clonotype was observed many times. The chain recombines TRBV12-3 or TRBV12-4 with TRBJ1-1; D is possibly TRBD1 (6 bases). CDR3 length: 16 amino acids. V shed 0 bases and J shed 4 bases, with 15 bases lying between them. The CDR3 region is CASSLAQGGHSTEAFF. DNA of the CDR3: TGTGCCAGCAGTTTAGCGCAAGGGGGGCATAGCACTGAAGCTTTCTTT.

CDR3 amino acids: CASSRKTGLAPPKQYF. The DNA of the CDR3 is TGTGCCAGTAGTCGAAAAACGGGACTAGCGCCCCCCAAGCAGTACTTC. The chain is built from TRBV19 and TRBJ2-7; 10 nucleotides match TRBD2. This CDR3 has 16 amino acids. Trimming at V came to 5 bases and at J to 8 bases, leaving 15 bases not matched to a gene. Germline CDR1 and CDR2: LNHDA and SQIVND (reference sequence).

The chain carries TRBV12-3 or TRBV12-4 and TRBJ2-7; D gene ambiguous. Trimming cost V 5 bases and J 3 bases, with 11 bases left between them. The CDR3 is made up of 13 amino acids. The CDR3 DNA is TGTGCCAGCAGTCACGAGGTATTCTACGAGCAGTACTTC. Protein product: CASSHEVFYEQYF.

This clonotype was recorded at least ten times. The chain couples TRBV10-3 to TRBJ2-5; unclear D gene. This CDR3 contains 12 residues. Germline V gene lookup returns CDR1 ENHRY and CDR2 SYGVKD. V was shortened by 3 bases and J by 4 bases, with 6 bases between the two germline ends. For the CDR3, the DNA is TGTGCCATCAGTGAAAGCAGAGAGACCCAGTACTTC. This encodes CAISESRETQYF.

This clonotype was seen ten or more times. The genes are TRBV5-1 and TRBJ1-3; D call uncertain. Per the germline V gene, CDR1 is SGHRS and CDR2 is YFSETQ. V dropped 0 bases and J dropped 4 bases, with 8 bases sitting between them. The CDR3 extends over 14 amino acids. The CDR3 loop reads CASSLETGGNTIYF. CDR3 DNA sequence: TGCGCCAGCAGCTTGGAGACCGGGGGAAACACCATATATTTT.

This clonotype was seen ten or more times. The CDR3: CASSAGQYTGELFF. Written as DNA, the CDR3 is TGCGCCAGCAGCGCGGGACAATACACCGGGGAGCTGTTTTTT. The rearrangement joins TRBV5-1 to TRBJ2-2, with D perhaps TRBD1 or TRBD2 (6 bases each). The CDR3 is made up of 14 amino acids. Trimming cost V 4 bases and J 3 bases, with 10 bases left between them. Germline values: CDR1 SGHRS, CDR2 YFSETQ.

This clonotype has ten or more counts. The chain couples TRBV28 to TRBJ2-1, with TRBD2 as a possible D gene (6 bases). The CDR3 contains 11 residues. Trimming pared 8 bases from V and 12 bases from J, leaving 14 bases between. Germline V lookup: CDR1 MDHEN, CDR2 SYDVKM. The CDR3 DNA is TGTGCCAGCGGGGGTCTGGGAGGGCAGTTCTTC. Its translation: CASGGLGGQFF.

A few counts support this clonotype. This rearrangement joins TRBV7-2 to TRBJ2-3; the D gene is possibly TRBD2 (5 bases). CDR1 SGHTA and CDR2 FQGNSA come from the germline V gene. The V end was cut by 4 bases, the J end by 7 bases, with 9 bases between. This CDR3 contains 12 residues. Here the CDR3 reads CASSSQRNTQYF. The CDR3 DNA sequence: TGTGCCAGCAGCTCTCAGCGGAATACGCAGTATTTT.

This clonotype is medium-sized by share. This chain connects TRBV5-5 to TRBJ2-7; 7 nucleotides align to TRBD1. The germline V gene has CDR1 SGHKS and CDR2 YYEKEE (reference sequence). This CDR3 is built from 15 residues. After removal of 3 bases from V and 0 bases from J, the junction contained 6 bases not matched to a gene. The CDR3 is CASSSSGGSSYEQYF. The CDR3, as DNA: TGTGCCAGCAGCTCTTCAGGGGGTTCCTCCTACGAGCAGTACTTC.

This clonotype was observed many times. This chain uses TRBV20-1 with TRBJ2-1; 12 nucleotides match TRBD2. The ends lost 6 bases at V and 7 bases at J; junction bases unmatched: 13. The V gene's germline CDR1 is DFQATT and CDR2 SNEGSKA (reference sequence). This CDR3 has 16 amino acids. In DNA form, the CDR3 reads TGCAGTGCGCCGCAGGCTAGCGGGAGGGCCTTGAATGAGCAGTTCTTC. It codes for CSAPQASGRALNEQFF.

This clonotype has ten or more counts. The rearrangement joins TRBV9 to TRBJ2-7; 8 nucleotides align to TRBD2. Germline V gene sequence: CDR1 SGDLS, CDR2 YYNGEE. The CDR3 covers 13 residues. The V segment lost 0 bases and the J segment 6 bases; nucleotides outside the gene matches: 2. The CDR3 sequence: CASSVGGTSEQYF. DNA for the CDR3: TGTGCCAGCAGCGTAGGAGGGACTAGCGAGCAGTACTTC.

A few counts support this clonotype. The rearrangement joins TRBV10-3 to TRBJ2-3, with TRBD1 matching 9 bases. The germline CDR1 and CDR2 sequences are ENHRY and SYGVKD. J gave up 0 bases and V 3 bases, and 16 bases lay outside the gene matches. The CDR3 runs 20 residues. The CDR3 coding sequence is TGTGCCATCAGTGACTCACAACAGGGGGCGAGAACGACTAGCACAGATACGCAGTATTTT. The encoded protein is CAISDSQQGARTTSTDTQYF.

This clonotype has a handful of counts. The junction differs from germline at one of its ends, possibly a read error. The V and J genes are TRBV7-2 and TRBJ2-1; D perhaps matches TRBD1 (6 bases). This CDR3 is 11 amino acids long. Germline V gene data show CDR1 as SGHTA and CDR2 as FQGNSA. CDR3 DNA sequence: TGTGCCAGCAGCCCCGGGCCCAGACAGGTCTTC. Its protein is CASSPGPRQVF.

As concerns this clonotype: This may stem from a read error, because a much larger clone lies one nucleotide away. The V gene is TRBV5-5, the J gene TRBJ2-1; D is ambiguous. Germline values: CDR1 SGHKS, CDR2 YYEKEE (reference sequence). The CDR3 extends over 13 amino acids. DNA of the CDR3: TGTGCCATCAGCTCCGGTCTGCGGCTTGAGCAGTTCTTC. Amino acids: CAISSGLRLEQFF.

This clonotype was seen many times. The chain employs TRBV18 and TRBJ2-7; D perhaps matches TRBD2 (6 bases). The V end lost 4 bases, the J end lost 7 bases, and 14 bases lay between the germline ends. The CDR3 loop spans 13 amino acids. Germline CDR1 reads KGHSH; CDR2 reads LQKENI. In nucleotides, the CDR3 is TGTGCCAGCTCACTCCGAGGTGCGGGGGAGCAGTACTTC. This codes for CASSLRGAGEQYF.

This clonotype occurred many times. V usage is TRBV3-1 and J usage is TRBJ1-2, with D unresolved. The V gene's germline CDR1 is LGHDT and CDR2 YNNKEL (reference sequence). V lost 4 bases, J lost 1 base, and 7 bases lay in between. The CDR3 consists of 13 residues. The CDR3 nucleotides are TGTGCCAGCAGCCCGCGAGGTAACTATGGCTACACCTTC. Protein sequence: CASSPRGNYGYTF. Combining the CDR3 with reference TRBV3-1 and TRBJ1-2 gives the whole variable domain DTAVSQTPKYLVTQMGNDKSIKCEQNLGHDTMYWYKQDSKKFLKIMFSYNNKELIINETVPNRFSPKSPDKAHLNLHINSLELGDSAVYFCASSPRGNYGYTFGSGTRLTVV.

The table lists this clonotype with many counts. The junction departs from the called germline gene at one end, perhaps through a read error. This rearrangement joins TRBV20-1 to TRBJ1-1, with 10 bases aligning to TRBD1. The CDR3 runs 17 residues. CDR1 is DFQATT, CDR2 SNEGSKA, per germline (reference sequence). CDR3 in DNA: TGCTGTGCTAGAGACTTGACAGGGGGCCTTAACGGGGTCGAAGCTTTCTTT. This gives the protein CCARDLTGGLNGVEAFF.